The 24 T cell receptor beta chains below were found in one sample sequenced in a study of cytomegalovirus exposure and HLA in healthy donors. PCR employed 60 Vbeta and 13 Jbeta primers. The repertoire was sequenced with immunoSEQ multiplex PCR; TCRdb's copy has only in-frame clones and lacks some. The profile shows 150,000 to 200,000 clones, over 70% of them singletons. Sequencing used PBMCs. Receptor source: a woman aged 50 to 60 in good health and CMV-seropositive.

The chain carries TRBV5-4 and TRBJ1-4; tentatively, D is TRBD1 (5 bases). The CDR3 loop spans 14 amino acids. CDR1 and CDR2 (germline): SGHNT, YYREEE (reference sequence). Trimming took off 3 bases at V and 3 bases at J, with 9 bases between the two ends. The CDR3 loop reads CASSSTASNEKLFF. As DNA, the CDR3 is TGTGCCAGCAGCTCGACAGCCTCTAATGAAAAACTGTTTTTT.

The CDR3 loop reads CSAKGQFEQYF. The CDR3 DNA reads TGCAGTGCGAAAGGACAGTTTGAGCAGTACTTC. The V gene is TRBV20-1, the J gene TRBJ2-7, with TRBD1 as a possible D gene (6 bases). The V and J ends lost 6 bases and 7 bases respectively, with 13 bases between them. The CDR3 is 11 residues long. Germline CDR1 reads DFQATT; CDR2 reads SNEGSKA (reference sequence).

This rearrangement joins TRBV9 to TRBJ2-6, with no clear D. CDR3 size: 16 residues. Deletions cut 0 bases from V and 0 bases from J, with 7 bases between. The germline gives CDR1 SGDLS, CDR2 YYNGEE. The CDR3, as DNA: TGTGCCAGCAGCGTAGGACACCCCTCTGGGGCCAACGTCCTGACTTTC. Amino acids: CASSVGHPSGANVLTF.

This chain links TRBV19 with TRBJ2-5; tentatively, D is TRBD2 (6 bases). The CDR3 is 17 residues long. Trimming took off 3 bases at V and 2 bases at J, with 19 bases between the two ends. The germline V gene encodes CDR1 LNHDA and CDR2 SQIVND (reference sequence). The CDR3 bases are TGTGCCAGTAGTATGAAGGGACTCGGCGGGTGGCAAGAGACCCAGTACTTC. Translated, it gives CASSMKGLGGWQETQYF. The variable domain in full, completed from reference TRBV19 and TRBJ2-5, reads DGGITQSPKYLFRKEGQNVTLSCEQNLNHDAMYWYRQDPGQGLRLIYYSQIVNDFQKGDIAEGYSVSREKKESFPLTVTSAQKNPTAFYLCASSMKGLGGWQETQYFGPGTRLLVL.

This clone has only one observation. V and J are TRBV6-6 and TRBJ2-3; tentatively, D is TRBD2 (6 bases). Germline CDR1 and CDR2: MNHNY and SVGAGI (reference sequence). Deletions cut 2 bases from V and 4 bases from J, with 16 bases between. The CDR3 spans 16 residues. The CDR3 nucleotides read TGTGCCAGCAGTTACCGGGCCGGAGGGCGGTCAGATACGCAGTATTTT. It translates to CASSYRAGGRSDTQYF.

This chain joins TRBV6-1 and TRBJ2-3; D ambiguous. The V end was cut by 6 bases, the J end by 1 base, with 14 bases between. The CDR3 consists of 15 residues. The germline CDR1 and CDR2 sequences are MNHNS and SASEGT. The CDR3 is CASRADLVGTDTQYF. CDR3 in DNA: TGTGCCAGCAGAGCCGACCTAGTAGGCACAGATACGCAGTATTTT.

This rearrangement joins TRBV5-1 to TRBJ1-4; TRBD1 aligns across 9 bases. The CDR3 has 15 amino acids. V shed 3 bases and J 7 bases; nucleotides not matched to a gene: 7. Germline values: CDR1 SGHRS, CDR2 YFSETQ. CDR3 DNA sequence: TGCGCCAGCAGCTACGGGACAGGGACGACTGAAAAACTGTTTTTT. This encodes CASSYGTGTTEKLFF.

This rearrangement joins TRBV19 to TRBJ2-4; 9 positions agree with TRBD1. The ends lost 3 bases at V and 6 bases at J; junction bases unmatched: 12. This CDR3 has 17 residues. Germline CDR1 is LNHDA and CDR2 is SQIVND (reference sequence). CDR3 in amino acids: CASSMNTGTGSLNIQYF. The CDR3 region has the DNA TGTGCCAGTAGTATGAACACCGGGACAGGGAGCCTAAACATTCAGTACTTC.

For the CDR3, the DNA is TGTGCCAGCAGGGGACAGGGTAGATCCTACGAGCAGTACTTC. This sequence encodes CASRGQGRSYEQYF. The chain has TRBV2 and TRBJ2-7, with 9 bases aligning to TRBD1. V lost 6 bases and J lost 1; bases outside the gene matches: 4. The CDR3 extends over 14 amino acids. The germline V gene encodes CDR1 SNHLY and CDR2 FYNNEI.

The chain links TRBV7-8 to TRBJ1-3; 7 bases match TRBD1. This CDR3 is 14 amino acids long. Germline CDR1 is SGHVS and CDR2 is FQNEAQ. V lost 5 bases, J lost 0 bases, and 1 base stayed unmatched. CDR3 bases: TGTGCCAGCAGCCACAGGGGCTCTGGAAACACCATATATTTT. Amino acid sequence: CASSHRGSGNTIYF.

V usage is TRBV2 and J usage is TRBJ1-2; D perhaps matches TRBD1 (5 bases). V was cut by 5 bases and J by 7 bases, with 11 bases left in between. CDR1 is SNHLY and CDR2 is FYNNEI in the germline V gene. This CDR3 is 12 amino acids long. CDR3 sequence reads: CASSRQTSGYTF. Written as DNA, the CDR3 is TGTGCCAGCAGTCGACAGACTAGTGGCTACACCTTC.

This clone was seen once. The chain couples TRBV7-6 to TRBJ1-3, with a possible D match to TRBD1 (6 bases). The CDR3 is 15 residues long. Trimming pared 6 bases from V and 4 bases from J, leaving 16 bases between. CDR1 and CDR2 (germline): SGHVS, FNYEAQ. The CDR3 loop is CASSPNRAGGNTIYF. The DNA of the CDR3 is TGTGCCAGCAGTCCGAACAGGGCAGGAGGAAACACCATATATTTT.

The V gene is TRBV7-2, the J gene TRBJ1-4; D is unresolved. This CDR3 spans 14 amino acids. In germline, CDR1 is SGHTA, CDR2 FQGNSA. Trimming removed 5 bases at V and 7 bases at J, with 14 bases between. The CDR3 here is CASSPRRHGEKLFF. CDR3 sequence (DNA): TGTGCCAGCAGCCCACGGCGACACGGTGAAAAACTGTTTTTT.

V gene TRBV19 combines with J gene TRBJ1-1; D is possibly TRBD1 (5 bases). Between the trimmed V and J ends, which lost 4 bases and 5 bases, there was a span of 11 bases. Germline loops: CDR1 LNHDA, CDR2 SQIVND (reference sequence). The CDR3 is 13 amino acids. The CDR3 sequence: CASSKGISTEAFF. CDR3 DNA: TGTGCCAGTAGTAAGGGGATCTCGACTGAAGCTTTCTTT.

This clone has just a few counts. The CDR3 reads CASSPYNEKLFF. The CDR3 DNA follows: TGTGCCAGCAGCCCCTATAATGAAAAACTGTTTTTT. J is TRBJ1-4 and V is TRBV7-9; D gene ambiguous. V was shortened by 5 bases and J by 4 bases, with 5 bases between the two germline ends. CDR3 length: 12 amino acids. Germline V lookup: CDR1 SEHNR, CDR2 FQNEAQ (reference sequence).

V is TRBV5-1 and J is TRBJ1-2; D call uncertain. Germline V gene data show CDR1 as SGHRS and CDR2 as YFSETQ. V dropped 2 bases and J dropped 4 bases, with 12 bases sitting between them. The CDR3 covers 14 residues. The CDR3 here is CASSFEGNGYGYTF. The DNA for the CDR3 is TGCGCCAGCAGCTTCGAGGGAAACGGCTATGGCTACACCTTC.

In its sample, this clone was seen a few times. The genes are TRBV14 and TRBJ2-2, with no clear D. Trimming left V 3 bases short and J 4 bases short, with 12 bases between. CDR1 is SGHDN and CDR2 is FVKESK in the germline V gene. The CDR3 contains 15 residues. The CDR3 nucleotides are TGTGCCAGCAGCCAGTTCCTAGATGCCACCGGGGAGCTGTTTTTT. Its translation: CASSQFLDATGELFF.

The rearrangement uses TRBV2 and TRBJ2-7, with a possible D match to TRBD2 (6 bases). This CDR3 comprises 14 residues. V lost 5 bases to trimming and J lost 3 bases, with 14 bases between them. Germline loops: CDR1 SNHLY, CDR2 FYNNEI. Here the CDR3 DNA reads TGTGCCAGCAGTCCGCGGGGCCGAGGCTACGAGCAGTACTTC. It specifies CASSPRGRGYEQYF.

This sequence joins TRBV7-9 and TRBJ1-2; TRBD1 aligns across 8 bases. The CDR3 spans 13 residues. The J segment lost 6 bases and the V segment lost 3 bases, leaving 3 bases of the junction unmatched. Germline V gene data show CDR1 as SEHNR and CDR2 as FQNEAQ (reference sequence). CDR3 in DNA: TGTGCCAGCAGCTTTGGACAGGGAAATGGCTACACCTTC. Translating it yields CASSFGQGNGYTF.

The CDR3 coding sequence is TGTGCCAGCAGGTCCGCCGTGGGGGCCGAGCAGTACTTC. It encodes CASRSAVGAEQYF. The rearrangement uses TRBV27 and TRBJ2-7, with D maybe TRBD1 (6 bases). Trimming removed 6 bases from V and 6 bases from J, with 15 bases in between. The CDR3 contains 13 residues. The germline gives CDR1 MNHEY, CDR2 SMNVEV (reference sequence).

The chain couples TRBV2 to TRBJ1-2; no firm D call. The V gene lost 3 bases and the J gene lost 5 bases, with 13 bases spanning the gap. Germline V CDR1 and CDR2: SNHLY, FYNNEI. This CDR3 region has 14 residues. The CDR3 sequence is CASSEQAGYYGYTF. In DNA, the CDR3 is TGTGCCAGCAGTGAGCAGGCTGGTTATTATGGCTACACCTTC. The full variable domain, rest sourced from reference TRBV2 and TRBJ1-2, is EPEVTQTPSHQVTQMGQEVILRCVPISNHLYFYWYRQILGQKVEFLVSFYNNEISEKSEIFDDQFSVERPDGSNFTLKIRSTKLEDSAMYFCASSEQAGYYGYTFGSGTRLTVV.

This sequence joins TRBV21-1 and TRBJ1-1. TRBV21-1 is designated a pseudogene. The CDR3 contains 17 residues. CDR3 nucleotides: TGTGCCAGCAGCAAAGGAGGGGGGGGCTGCCTAGACACTGAAGCTTTCTTT. It is translated as CASSKGGGGCLDTEAFF.

This chain connects TRBV19 to TRBJ1-5; possibly TRBD1 for D (6 bases). Germline CDR1 and CDR2: LNHDA and SQIVND (reference sequence). V lost 10 bases and J 7 bases, leaving 17 bases between the germline ends. There are 13 residues in the CDR3. DNA for the CDR3: TGTGCCACCTTAGGGGGGGTGCGGCAGCCCCAGCATTTT. This encodes CATLGGVRQPQHF.

The chain has TRBV5-1 and TRBJ2-7; D not resolved. V shed 0 bases and J shed 0 bases, with 7 bases lying between them. The germline gives CDR1 SGHRS, CDR2 YFSETQ. This CDR3 spans 14 amino acids. The CDR3 sequence: CASSLDPDSYEQYF. CDR3 DNA: TGCGCCAGCAGCTTGGACCCAGACTCCTACGAGCAGTACTTC.